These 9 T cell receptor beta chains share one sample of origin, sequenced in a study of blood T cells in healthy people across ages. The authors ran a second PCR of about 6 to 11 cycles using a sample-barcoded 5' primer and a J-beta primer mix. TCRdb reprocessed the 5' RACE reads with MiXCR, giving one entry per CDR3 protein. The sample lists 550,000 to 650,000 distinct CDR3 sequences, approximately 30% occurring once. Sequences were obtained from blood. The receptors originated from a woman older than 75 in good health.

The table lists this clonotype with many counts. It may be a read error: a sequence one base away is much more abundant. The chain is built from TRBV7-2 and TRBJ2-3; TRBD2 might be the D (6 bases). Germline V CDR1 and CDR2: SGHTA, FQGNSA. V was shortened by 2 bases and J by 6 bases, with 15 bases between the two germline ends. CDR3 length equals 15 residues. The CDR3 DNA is TGTGCCAGCAGCTTAAATCTGGCGGGATGGGATACGCAGTATTTT. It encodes CASSLNLAGWDTQYF.

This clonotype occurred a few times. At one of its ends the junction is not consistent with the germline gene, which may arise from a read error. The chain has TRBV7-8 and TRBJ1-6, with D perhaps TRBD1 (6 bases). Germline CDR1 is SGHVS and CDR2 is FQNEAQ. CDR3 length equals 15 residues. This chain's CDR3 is CASSLVQGYNSPPHF. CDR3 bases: TGTGCCAGCAGCTTAGTACAGGGCTATAATTCGCCCCCCCACTTT.

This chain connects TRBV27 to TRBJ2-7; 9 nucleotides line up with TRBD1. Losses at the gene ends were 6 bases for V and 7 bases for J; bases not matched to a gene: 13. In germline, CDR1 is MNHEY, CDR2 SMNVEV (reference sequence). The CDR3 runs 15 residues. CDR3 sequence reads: CASSRDRASYNEQYF. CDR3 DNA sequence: TGTGCCAGCAGCCGGGACAGGGCCTCCTACAATGAGCAGTACTTC.

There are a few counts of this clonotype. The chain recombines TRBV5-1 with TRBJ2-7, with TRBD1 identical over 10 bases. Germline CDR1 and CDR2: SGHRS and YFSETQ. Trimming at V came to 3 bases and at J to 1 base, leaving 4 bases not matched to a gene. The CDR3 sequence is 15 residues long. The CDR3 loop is CASSWGTGASYEQYF. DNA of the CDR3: TGCGCCAGCAGCTGGGGGACAGGGGCGTCCTACGAGCAGTACTTC.

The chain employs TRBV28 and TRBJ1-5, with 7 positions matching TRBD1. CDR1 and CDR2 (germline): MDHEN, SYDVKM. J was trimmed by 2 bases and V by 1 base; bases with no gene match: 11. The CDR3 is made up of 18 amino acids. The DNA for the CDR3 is TGTGCCAGCAGTTTATCTAGACAGGGTCCCCTTGGCAATCAGCCCCAGCATTTT. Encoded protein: CASSLSRQGPLGNQPQHF.

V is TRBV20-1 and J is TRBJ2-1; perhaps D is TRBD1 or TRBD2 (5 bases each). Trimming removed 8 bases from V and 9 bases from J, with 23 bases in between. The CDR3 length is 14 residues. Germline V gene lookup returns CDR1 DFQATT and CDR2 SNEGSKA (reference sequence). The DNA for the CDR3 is TGCAGTCCGTCCGGGACCGGACTTGTCCGTGAGCAGTTCTTC. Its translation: CSPSGTGLVREQFF.

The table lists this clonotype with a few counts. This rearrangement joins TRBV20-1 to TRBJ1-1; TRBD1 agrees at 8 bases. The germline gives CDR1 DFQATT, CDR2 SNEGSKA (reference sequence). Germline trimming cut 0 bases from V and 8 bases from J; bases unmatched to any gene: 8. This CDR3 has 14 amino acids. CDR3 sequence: CSARDLQGASEAFF. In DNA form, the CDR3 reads TGCAGTGCTAGAGATCTGCAGGGGGCATCGGAAGCTTTCTTT.

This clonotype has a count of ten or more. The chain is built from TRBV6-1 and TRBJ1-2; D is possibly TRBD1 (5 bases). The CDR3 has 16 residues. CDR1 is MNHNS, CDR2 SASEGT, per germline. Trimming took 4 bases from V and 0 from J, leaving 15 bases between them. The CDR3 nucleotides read TGTGCCAGCAGTGCGGGGACCCCCCGGGCTAACTATGGCTACACCTTC. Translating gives CASSAGTPRANYGYTF.

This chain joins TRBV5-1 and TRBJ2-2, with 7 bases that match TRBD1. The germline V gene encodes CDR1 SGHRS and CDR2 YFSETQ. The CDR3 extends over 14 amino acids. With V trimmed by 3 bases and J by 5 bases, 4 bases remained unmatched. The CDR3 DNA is TGCGCCAGCAGCTGGGGACAGCGGACCGGGGAGCTGTTTTTT. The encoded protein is CASSWGQRTGELFF.